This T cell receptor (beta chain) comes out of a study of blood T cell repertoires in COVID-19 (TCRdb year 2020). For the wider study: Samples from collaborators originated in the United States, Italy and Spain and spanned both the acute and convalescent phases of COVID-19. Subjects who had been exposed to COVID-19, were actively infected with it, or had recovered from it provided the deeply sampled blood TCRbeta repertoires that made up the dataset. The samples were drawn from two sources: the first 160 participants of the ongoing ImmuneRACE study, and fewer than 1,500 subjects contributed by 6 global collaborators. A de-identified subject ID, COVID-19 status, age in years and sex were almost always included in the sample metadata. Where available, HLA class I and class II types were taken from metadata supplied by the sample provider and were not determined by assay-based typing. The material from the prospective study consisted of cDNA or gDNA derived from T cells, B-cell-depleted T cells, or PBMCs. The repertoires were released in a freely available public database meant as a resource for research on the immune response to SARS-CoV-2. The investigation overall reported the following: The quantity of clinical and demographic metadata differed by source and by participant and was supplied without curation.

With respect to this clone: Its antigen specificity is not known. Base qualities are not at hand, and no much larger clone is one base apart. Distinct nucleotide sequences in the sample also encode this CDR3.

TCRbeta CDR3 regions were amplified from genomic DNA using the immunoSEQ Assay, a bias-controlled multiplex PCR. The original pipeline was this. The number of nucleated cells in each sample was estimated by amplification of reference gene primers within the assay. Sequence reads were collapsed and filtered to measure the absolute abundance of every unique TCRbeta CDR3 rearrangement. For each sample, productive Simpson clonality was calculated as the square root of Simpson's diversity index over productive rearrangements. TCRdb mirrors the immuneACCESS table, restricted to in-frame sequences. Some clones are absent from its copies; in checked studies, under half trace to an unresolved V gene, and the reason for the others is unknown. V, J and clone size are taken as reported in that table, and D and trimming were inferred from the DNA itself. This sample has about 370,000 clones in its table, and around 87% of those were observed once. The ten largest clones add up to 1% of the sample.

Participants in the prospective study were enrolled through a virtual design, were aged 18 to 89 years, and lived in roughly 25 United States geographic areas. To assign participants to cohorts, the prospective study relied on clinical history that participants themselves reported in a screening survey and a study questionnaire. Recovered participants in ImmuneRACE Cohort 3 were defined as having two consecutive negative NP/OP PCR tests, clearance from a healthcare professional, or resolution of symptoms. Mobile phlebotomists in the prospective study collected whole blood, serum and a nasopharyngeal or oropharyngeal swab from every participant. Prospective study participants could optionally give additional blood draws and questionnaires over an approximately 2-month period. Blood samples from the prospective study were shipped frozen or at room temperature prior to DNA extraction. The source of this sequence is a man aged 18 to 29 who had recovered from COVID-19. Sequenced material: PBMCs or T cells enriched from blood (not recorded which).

At the DNA level, the sequence is TGCAGCGTTGAAGATAGTCGGTATGGCTACACCTTC. It is translated as CSVEDSRYGYTF. The rearranged chain carries TRBV29-1 and TRBJ1-2; the D gene remains uncertain. Trimming at the junction amounts to 0 bases on V and 5 bases on J, and the germline ends lie 7 bases apart. CDR1 and CDR2 were assigned from the germline V gene as SQVTM and ANQGSEA. The cysteine opens and the phenylalanine closes a CDR3 of 12 amino acids. Only the CDR3 portion is preserved as DNA: 36 bases, with reading frame beginning at the first base.